The rows below give T cell receptor beta chains drawn from one sample of a study of T-cell reconstitution after alpha-beta-depleted transplantation in children. TCRdb reprocessed the PCR reads with MiXCR, giving one entry per CDR3 protein. The sample records around 800,000 distinct CDR3 sequences, under 20% being singletons. The material sequenced was PBMCs, mostly from graft donor cells, taken 360 days after TCRalphabeta/CD19-depleted stem cell transplant. These receptor sequences come from a male patient between 10 and 17 years old who had a stem cell transplant for acute lymphoblastic leukemia, so the T cells may come from the graft donor. Each CDR3 is given with its conserved first and last residue. D genes are given only for firm matches. Clone size, where shown, is once, few, many, or a class for clones that have expanded.

J gene,D gene,V gene,CDR3 length,clone size,CDR3 protein,CDR3 DNA
TRBJ2-2,TRBD2,TRBV9,14,few,CASSVERESGELFF,TGTGCCAGCAGCGTTGAGCGGGAGTCCGGGGAGCTGTTTTTT
TRBJ2-4,.,TRBV3-1,14,few,CASSHLGTKNIQYF,TGTGCCAGCAGTCATCTCGGTACCAAAAACATTCAGTACTTC
TRBJ1-2,.,TRBV5-1,14,few,CASSFLQGAYGYTF,TGCGCCAGCAGCTTTCTACAGGGCGCCTATGGCTACACCTTC
TRBJ2-1,.,TRBV2,15,few,CASGGGMGSYNEQFF,TGTGCCAGCGGCGGCGGGATGGGCTCCTACAATGAGCAGTTCTTC
TRBJ1-5,.,TRBV12-3/TRBV12-4,13,many,CASSSLNNQPQHF,TGTGCCAGCAGTTCCCTCAACAATCAGCCCCAGCATTTT
TRBJ2-1,.,TRBV9,15,.,CASSPGGTDYNEQFF,TGTGCCAGCAGCCCAGGGGGGACAGACTACAATGAGCAGTTCTTC
TRBJ2-6,TRBD2,TRBV7-3,18,.,CASSPGLAGFSGANVLTF,TGTGCCAGCAGCCCGGGACTAGCGGGATTCTCTGGGGCCAACGTCCTGACTTTC
TRBJ1-4,.,TRBV2,15,.,CASSDTRTANEKLFF,TGTGCCAGCAGTGATACACGGACGGCTAATGAAAAACTGTTTTTT
TRBJ2-3,.,TRBV5-1,14,few,CASRASGVADTQYF,TGCGCCAGCAGGGCGAGTGGGGTGGCAGATACGCAGTATTTT
TRBJ2-1,TRBD1,TRBV10-1,17,.,CASSGTLTGGPYNEQFF,TGCGCCAGCAGTGGGACTCTTACAGGGGGGCCCTACAATGAGCAGTTCTTC
TRBJ2-7,TRBD2,TRBV7-2,19,.,CASSAGLAGGFSFSYEQYF,TGTGCCAGCAGCGCGGGACTAGCGGGCGGCTTTTCTTTTTCCTACGAGCAGTACTTC
TRBJ1-1,.,TRBV20-1,11,.,CSLEGNTEAFF,TGCAGTCTAGAGGGGAACACTGAAGCTTTCTTT
TRBJ2-7,.,TRBV7-8,15,few,CASSLAPDSSYEQYF,TGTGCCAGCAGCTTAGCGCCCGACAGCTCCTACGAGCAGTACTTC
TRBJ2-1,TRBD2,TRBV5-1,13,few,CASRGLGTAEQFF,TGCGCCAGCAGGGGACTAGGCACGGCTGAGCAGTTCTTC
TRBJ1-5,TRBD1,TRBV2,16,.,CASGDRAYGSNQPQHF,TGTGCCAGCGGGGACAGGGCGTATGGGAGCAATCAGCCCCAGCATTTT
TRBJ2-5,.,TRBV12-3/TRBV12-4,16,.,CASSGGIGGLQETQYF,TGTGCCAGCAGTGGGGGGATAGGAGGACTCCAAGAGACCCAGTACTTC
TRBJ2-5,.,TRBV7-9,14,.,CASSPSESFGTQYF,TGTGCCAGCAGCCCCTCGGAATCCTTCGGGACCCAGTACTTC
TRBJ2-7,TRBD1,TRBV6-1,15,many,CASSTTGTGRYEQYF,TGTGCCAGCAGTACAACCGGGACAGGGCGCTACGAGCAGTACTTC
TRBJ2-2,.,TRBV7-6,18,many,CASSLPPGKGTNTGELFF,TGTGCCAGCAGCTTACCTCCTGGAAAGGGAACGAACACCGGGGAGCTGTTTTTT
TRBJ1-4,TRBD1,TRBV5-1,14,many,CASSADRGAEKLFF,TGCGCCAGCAGCGCGGACAGGGGAGCCGAAAAACTGTTTTTT
TRBJ2-1,TRBD1,TRBV24-1,15,few,CATSDVVDRLNEQFF,TGTGCCACCAGTGATGTTGTGGACAGGTTAAATGAGCAGTTCTTC
TRBJ2-2,.,TRBV12-3/TRBV12-4,13,many,CASSPTLSGELFF,TGTGCCAGCAGCCCCACGTTAAGCGGGGAGCTGTTTTTT
TRBJ2-3,.,TRBV9,14,few,CASTRGKSTDTQYF,TGTGCCAGCACCCGTGGGAAGAGCACAGATACGCAGTATTTT
TRBJ2-7,TRBD2,TRBV6-1,13,.,CASSDLTSREQYF,TGTGCCAGCAGTGACTTGACTAGCCGCGAGCAGTACTTC
TRBJ2-7,.,TRBV7-9,12,few,CASSSAFFEQYF,TGTGCCAGCAGCTCCGCATTTTTCGAGCAGTACTTC
TRBJ2-7,.,TRBV20-1,14,few,CSARAVHGNYEQYF,TGCAGTGCTAGAGCGGTACACGGGAACTACGAGCAGTACTTC
TRBJ2-5,.,TRBV15,15,.,CATSSDRDGGETQYF,TGTGCCACCAGCAGTGACCGGGACGGGGGAGAGACCCAGTACTTC
TRBJ2-1,.,TRBV2,15,.,CASSGRRARNNEQFF,TGTGCCAGCAGTGGACGTCGGGCACGGAACAATGAGCAGTTCTTC
TRBJ1-3,TRBD1,TRBV20-1,14,few,CSARLGQAGNTIYF,TGCAGTGCTAGATTAGGACAGGCTGGAAACACCATATATTTT
TRBJ2-3,TRBD2,TRBV11-2,17,once,CASSLLAGRFFTDTQYF,TGTGCCAGCAGTCTATTAGCGGGAAGGTTTTTTACCGATACGCAGTATTTT
TRBJ1-5,TRBD1,TRBV7-4,18,.,CAINPGSGDRDSNQPQHF,TGTGCCATAAACCCCGGGTCGGGGGACAGAGATAGCAATCAGCCCCAGCATTTT
TRBJ1-6,.,TRBV20-1,12,.,CSATVPVLPLHF,TGCAGTGCTACGGTCCCGGTCTTACCCCTCCACTTT
TRBJ2-2,.,TRBV11-3,13,.,CASGQGLTGELFF,TGTGCCAGCGGGCAGGGGTTGACCGGGGAGCTGTTTTTT
TRBJ2-3,.,TRBV10-3,17,.,CAISSAAGRLSTDTQYF,TGTGCCATCAGTTCAGCCGCGGGACGGCTTAGCACAGATACGCAGTATTTT
TRBJ2-1,.,TRBV19,14,.,CASSTLALYNEQFF,TGTGCCAGTAGTACTTTAGCTCTATACAATGAGCAGTTCTTC
TRBJ2-1,.,TRBV29-1,21,few,CSVGDLDSADSGLEYYNEQFF,TGCAGCGTTGGGGACCTGGACAGCGCCGACTCGGGACTTGAATACTACAATGAGCAGTTCTTC
TRBJ2-5,TRBD1,TRBV29-1,15,.,CSVPRTGRGQETQYF,TGCAGCGTACCAAGGACAGGTCGGGGACAAGAGACCCAGTACTTC
TRBJ2-2,.,TRBV7-9,15,few,CAGRHRLKEAGELFF,TGTGCCGGAAGACACAGGTTAAAAGAGGCCGGGGAGCTGTTTTTT
TRBJ2-3,.,TRBV6-2/TRBV6-3,16,.,CASRGLGADYPRTQYF,TGTGCCAGCAGGGGGTTAGGGGCGGACTACCCCCGTACGCAGTATTTT
TRBJ2-3,.,TRBV7-9,15,.,CASSQRRAGGDTQYF,TGTGCCAGCAGCCAGAGGCGCGCAGGTGGAGATACGCAGTATTTT
TRBJ2-1,TRBD2,TRBV10-3,16,.,CAISEVRGSGRNEQFF,TGTGCCATCAGTGAGGTCCGCGGGAGTGGTAGGAATGAGCAGTTCTTC
TRBJ1-5,TRBD1,TRBV20-1,14,.,CSASPRRGHQPQHF,TGCAGTGCTAGTCCCCGGAGGGGGCATCAGCCCCAGCATTTT
TRBJ1-4,.,TRBV12-3/TRBV12-4,13,.,CASSLDHNEKLFF,TGTGCCAGCAGTTTGGATCATAATGAAAAACTGTTTTTT
TRBJ2-7,TRBD1,TRBV7-6,16,few,CASSFGGQGPLYEQYF,TGTGCCAGCAGCTTTGGGGGACAGGGACCGCTCTACGAGCAGTACTTC
TRBJ2-5,.,TRBV29-1,12,few,CSGAWGQETQYF,TGCAGCGGTGCATGGGGGCAAGAGACCCAGTACTTC
TRBJ1-4,.,TRBV12-3/TRBV12-4,13,few,CASSLMAEEKLFF,TGTGCCAGCAGTTTAATGGCAGAAGAAAAACTGTTTTTT